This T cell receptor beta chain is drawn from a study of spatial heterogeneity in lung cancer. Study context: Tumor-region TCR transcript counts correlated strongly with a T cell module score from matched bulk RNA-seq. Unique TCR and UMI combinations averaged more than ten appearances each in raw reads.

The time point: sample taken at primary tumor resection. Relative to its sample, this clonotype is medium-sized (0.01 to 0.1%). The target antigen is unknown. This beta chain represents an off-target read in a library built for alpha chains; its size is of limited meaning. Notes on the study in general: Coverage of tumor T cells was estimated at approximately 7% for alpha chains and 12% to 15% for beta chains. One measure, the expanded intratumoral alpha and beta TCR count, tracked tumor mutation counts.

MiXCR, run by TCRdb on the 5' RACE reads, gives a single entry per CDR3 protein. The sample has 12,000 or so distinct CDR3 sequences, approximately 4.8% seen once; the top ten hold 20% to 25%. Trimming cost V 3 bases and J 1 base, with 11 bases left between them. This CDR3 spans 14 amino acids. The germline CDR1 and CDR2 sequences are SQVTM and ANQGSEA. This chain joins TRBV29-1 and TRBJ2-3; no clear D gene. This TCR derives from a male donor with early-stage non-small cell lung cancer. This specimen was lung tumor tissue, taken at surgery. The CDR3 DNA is TGCAGCGTTGAGGCCGGATTCCGCACAGATACGCAGTATTTT. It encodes CSVEAGFRTDTQYF.